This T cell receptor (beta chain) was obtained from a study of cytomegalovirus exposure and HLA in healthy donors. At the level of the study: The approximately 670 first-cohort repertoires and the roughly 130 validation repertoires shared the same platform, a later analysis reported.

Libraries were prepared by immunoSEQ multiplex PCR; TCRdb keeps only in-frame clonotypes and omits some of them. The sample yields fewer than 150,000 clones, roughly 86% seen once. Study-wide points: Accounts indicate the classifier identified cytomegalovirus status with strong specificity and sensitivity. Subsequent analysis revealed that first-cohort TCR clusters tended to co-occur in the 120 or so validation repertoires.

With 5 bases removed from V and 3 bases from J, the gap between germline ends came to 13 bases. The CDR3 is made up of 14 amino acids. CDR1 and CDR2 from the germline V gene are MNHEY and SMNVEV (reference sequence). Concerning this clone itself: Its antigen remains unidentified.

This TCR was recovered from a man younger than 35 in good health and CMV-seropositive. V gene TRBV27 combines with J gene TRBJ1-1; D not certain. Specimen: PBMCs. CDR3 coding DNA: TGTGCCAGCAGTCTTCTCCCGGGATACACTGAAGCTTTCTTT. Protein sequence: CASSLLPGYTEAFF.